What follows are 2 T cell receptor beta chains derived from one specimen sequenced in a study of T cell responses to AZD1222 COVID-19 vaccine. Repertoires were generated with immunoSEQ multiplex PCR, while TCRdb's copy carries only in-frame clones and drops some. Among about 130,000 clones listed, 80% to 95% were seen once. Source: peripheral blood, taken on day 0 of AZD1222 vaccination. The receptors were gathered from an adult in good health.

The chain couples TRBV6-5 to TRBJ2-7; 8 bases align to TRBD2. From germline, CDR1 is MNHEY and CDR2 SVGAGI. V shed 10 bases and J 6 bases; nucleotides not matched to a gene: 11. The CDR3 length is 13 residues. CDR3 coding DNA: TGTGCCACCCGGGAGCGGGAGTTCGGCGAGCAGTACTTC. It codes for CATREREFGEQYF.

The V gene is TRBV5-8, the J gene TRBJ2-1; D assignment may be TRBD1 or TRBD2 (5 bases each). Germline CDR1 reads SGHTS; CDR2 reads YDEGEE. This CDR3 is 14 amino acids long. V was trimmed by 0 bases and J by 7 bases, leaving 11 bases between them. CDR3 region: CASSLGGSSNEQFF. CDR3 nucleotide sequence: TGTGCCAGCAGCTTGGGGGGGTCTTCGAATGAGCAGTTCTTC.